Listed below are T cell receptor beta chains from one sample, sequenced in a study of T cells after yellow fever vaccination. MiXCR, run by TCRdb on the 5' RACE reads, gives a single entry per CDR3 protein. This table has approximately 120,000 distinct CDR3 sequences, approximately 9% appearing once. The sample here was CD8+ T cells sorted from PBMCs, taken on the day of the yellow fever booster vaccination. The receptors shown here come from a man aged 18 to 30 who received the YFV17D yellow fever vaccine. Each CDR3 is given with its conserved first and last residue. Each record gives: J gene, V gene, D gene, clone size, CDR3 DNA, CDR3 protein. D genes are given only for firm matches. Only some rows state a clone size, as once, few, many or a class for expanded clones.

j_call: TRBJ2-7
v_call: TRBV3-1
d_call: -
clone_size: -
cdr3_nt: TGTGCCAGCAGCCAATTGAGGTTCGGCGAGCAGTACTTC
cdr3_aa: CASSQLRFGEQYF

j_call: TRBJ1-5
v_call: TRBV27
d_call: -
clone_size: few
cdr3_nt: TGTGCCAGCAGTCCCACCCTGACGGGGAACAATCAGCCCCAGCATTTT
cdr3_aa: CASSPTLTGNNQPQHF

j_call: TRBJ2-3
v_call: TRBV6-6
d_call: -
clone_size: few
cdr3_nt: TGTGCCAGCAGTTACGGCTCAGACACAGATACGCAGTATTTT
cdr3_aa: CASSYGSDTDTQYF

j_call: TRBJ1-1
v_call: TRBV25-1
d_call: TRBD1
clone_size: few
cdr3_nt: TGTGCCAGCAGTGTCTACCACAGGGGGGGAACTGAAGCTTTCTTT
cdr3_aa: CASSVYHRGGTEAFF

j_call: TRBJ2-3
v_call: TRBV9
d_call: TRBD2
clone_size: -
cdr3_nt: TGTGCCAGCAGCCGGGGGGACAGCACAGATACGCAGTATTTT
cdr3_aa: CASSRGDSTDTQYF

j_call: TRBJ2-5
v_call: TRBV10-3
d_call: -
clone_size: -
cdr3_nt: TGTGCCGCGCCTAGGCGCGAGACCCAGTACTTC
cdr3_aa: CAAPRRETQYF

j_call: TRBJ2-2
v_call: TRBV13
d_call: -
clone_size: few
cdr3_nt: TGTGCCAGCAGCCATTCACAACCCGGGGACGGACCGAACACCGGGGAGCTGTTTTTT
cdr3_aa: CASSHSQPGDGPNTGELFF

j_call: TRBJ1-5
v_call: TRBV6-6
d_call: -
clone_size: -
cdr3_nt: TGTGCCAGCAGTTACCGGAGCTACAATCAGCCCCAGCATTTT
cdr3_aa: CASSYRSYNQPQHF

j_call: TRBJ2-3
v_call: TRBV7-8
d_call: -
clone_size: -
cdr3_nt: TGTGCCAGCAGCCTCGCCCGGGCGGAGGGCACAGATACGCAGTATTTT
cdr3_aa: CASSLARAEGTDTQYF

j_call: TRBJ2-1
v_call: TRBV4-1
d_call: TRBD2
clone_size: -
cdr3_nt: TGCGCCAGCAGCCATATAGCGGGGGGGCCCTACGAGCAGTTCTTC
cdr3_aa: CASSHIAGGPYEQFF

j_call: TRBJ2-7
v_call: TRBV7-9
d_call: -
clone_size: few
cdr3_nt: TGTGCCAGCAGTCTACTACCTTCCTACGAGCAGTACTTC
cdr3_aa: CASSLLPSYEQYF

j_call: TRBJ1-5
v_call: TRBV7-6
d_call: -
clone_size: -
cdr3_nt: TGTGCCAGCAGCTTAGGGCAGGGGCAGGGGAATCAGCCCCAGCATTTT
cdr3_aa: CASSLGQGQGNQPQHF

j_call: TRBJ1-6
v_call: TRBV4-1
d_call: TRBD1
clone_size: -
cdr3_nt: TGCGCCAGCAGCCAAGTCCAGGGGGCAGGGAATAATTCACCCCTCCACTTT
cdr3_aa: CASSQVQGAGNNSPLHF

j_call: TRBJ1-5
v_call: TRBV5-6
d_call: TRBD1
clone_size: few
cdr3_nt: TGTGCCAGCAGCTTGGCCGGGGCAGGGGGACAGCCCCAGCATTTT
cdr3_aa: CASSLAGAGGQPQHF

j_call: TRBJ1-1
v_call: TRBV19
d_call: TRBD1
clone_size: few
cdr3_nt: TGTGCCAGTAGGGGACAGATACCCAACACTGAAGCTTTCTTT
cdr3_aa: CASRGQIPNTEAFF

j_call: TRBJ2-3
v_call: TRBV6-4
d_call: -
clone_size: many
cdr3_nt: TGTGCCAGCAGTGAAGGAGGGGGGGCAGATACGCAGTATTTT
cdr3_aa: CASSEGGGADTQYF

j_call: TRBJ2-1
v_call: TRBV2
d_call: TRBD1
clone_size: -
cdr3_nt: TGTGCCAGCAGTGTGGGACAGGGCCGGGTCGGTGAGCAGTTCTTC
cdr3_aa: CASSVGQGRVGEQFF

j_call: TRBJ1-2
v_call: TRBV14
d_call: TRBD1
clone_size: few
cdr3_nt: TGTGCCAGCAGCCAAACGACAGGGATCTATGGCTACACCTTC
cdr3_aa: CASSQTTGIYGYTF

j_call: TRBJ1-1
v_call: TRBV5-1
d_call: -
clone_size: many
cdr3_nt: TGCGCCAGCAGCTTGAATCCAGAAATGAACACTGAAGCTTTCTTT
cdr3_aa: CASSLNPEMNTEAFF

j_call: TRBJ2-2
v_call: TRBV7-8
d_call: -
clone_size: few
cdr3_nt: TGTGCCAGCAGCTTTTTTCAGAGGACACCGAACACCGGGGAGCTGTTTTTT
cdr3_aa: CASSFFQRTPNTGELFF

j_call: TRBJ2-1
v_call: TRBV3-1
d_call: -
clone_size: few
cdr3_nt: TGTGCCAGCAGCCAAGATGTTTCGTCAGACAATGAGCAGTTCTTC
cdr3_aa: CASSQDVSSDNEQFF

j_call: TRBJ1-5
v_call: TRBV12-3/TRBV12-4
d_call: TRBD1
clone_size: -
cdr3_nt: TGTGCCAGCAGTCAGGACAGGTCGGGCAATCAGCCCCAGCATTTT
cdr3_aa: CASSQDRSGNQPQHF

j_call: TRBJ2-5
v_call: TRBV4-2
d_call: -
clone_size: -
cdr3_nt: TGTGCCAGCAGCCAAGAAAACAGGGCCCCAGAGACCCAGTACTTC
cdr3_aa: CASSQENRAPETQYF

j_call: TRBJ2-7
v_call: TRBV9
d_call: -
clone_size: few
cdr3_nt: TGTGCCAGCAGCGTAGGAACCGCCTCCTACGAGCAGTACTTC
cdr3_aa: CASSVGTASYEQYF